This T cell receptor beta chain was captured in a study of response to subunit inactivated influenza vaccine. This clonotype has a count of ten or more. From germline, CDR1 is SQVTM and CDR2 ANQGSEA. The CDR3 has 13 amino acids. TCRdb called the RT-PCR reads again in MiXCR, with one record for every CDR3 protein. The sample gives hundreds of thousands of distinct CDR3 sequences, over 10% of which show up once; around 13% is in the top ten. Specimen: PBMCs from blood, collected roughly 45 days after vaccination. The V call is TRBV29-1, the J call TRBJ2-3, with a weak D call TRBD2 (5 bases). The source is a man aged 50 or older who received an inactivated influenza vaccine. The CDR3 region is CSSPGDRVDTQYF. The DNA of the CDR3 is TGCAGTTCACCCGGGGATCGGGTAGATACGCAGTATTTT.